The clone carrying this T cell receptor beta chain was counted many times. A junction end diverges from the germline sequence, so it may reflect a read error. This record comes from a study of Graves' ophthalmopathy and Graves' hyperthyroidism. From germline, CDR1 is DFQATT and CDR2 SNEGSKA (reference sequence). The CDR3 has 14 amino acids. Amplified TCR beta CDR3 regions were obtained using RNA transcripts as template. HTBI primers were used in a first-round RT-PCR, which preceded a second-round multiplex PCR. TCRdb independently ran MiXCR on the multiplex PCR reads; one entry per CDR3 protein. The sample consists of under 350,000 distinct CDR3 sequences, roughly 15% of them appearing once.

This chain connects TRBV20-1 to TRBJ1-5; tentative D call: TRBD1 (5 bases). Input material: peripheral blood. This receptor was taken from an adult man with Graves' ophthalmopathy. CDR3 DNA: TGCAGTGCTAAATCTGAGGGGATTAATCAGCCCCAACATTTT. The encoded protein is CSAKSEGINQPQHF.